A single TCR beta chain is shown here with its context. The entry originates in a study of OX40 agonist ivuxolimab in advanced cancers. Study in general: Patients got intravenous ivuxolimab at 0.01 to 10 mg/kg every 2 weeks. One hepatocellular carcinoma and a couple of cutaneous melanoma patients partially responded.

Germline V gene data show CDR1 as LNHDA and CDR2 as SQIVND (reference sequence). The CDR3 runs to 18 residues. The V end was cut by 6 bases, the J end by 0 bases, with 18 bases between. This table comes from immunoSEQ multiplex PCR, and its TCRdb copy is limited to in-frame clones, with some not included. The table shows 35,000 to 45,000 clones, with roughly four fifths occurring only once. V gene TRBV19 combines with J gene TRBJ2-6; D unclear. This clonotype was sampled from an adult with an advanced solid tumor such as melanoma, head and neck, liver or kidney cancer. The starting material was CD4+ or CD8+ T cells sorted from blood, obtained in a trial of the OX40 agonist ivuxolimab. The CDR3 sequence: CASRVKAARDSGANVLTF. The CDR3 DNA reads as TGTGCCAGTAGAGTTAAGGCAGCGAGAGACTCTGGGGCCAACGTCCTGACTTTC. The variable domain in full, with the rest retrieved from reference TRBV19 and TRBJ2-6, is DGGITQSPKYLFRKEGQNVTLSCEQNLNHDAMYWYRQDPGQGLRLIYYSQIVNDFQKGDIAEGYSVSREKKESFPLTVTSAQKNPTAFYLCASRVKAARDSGANVLTFGAGSRLTVL.